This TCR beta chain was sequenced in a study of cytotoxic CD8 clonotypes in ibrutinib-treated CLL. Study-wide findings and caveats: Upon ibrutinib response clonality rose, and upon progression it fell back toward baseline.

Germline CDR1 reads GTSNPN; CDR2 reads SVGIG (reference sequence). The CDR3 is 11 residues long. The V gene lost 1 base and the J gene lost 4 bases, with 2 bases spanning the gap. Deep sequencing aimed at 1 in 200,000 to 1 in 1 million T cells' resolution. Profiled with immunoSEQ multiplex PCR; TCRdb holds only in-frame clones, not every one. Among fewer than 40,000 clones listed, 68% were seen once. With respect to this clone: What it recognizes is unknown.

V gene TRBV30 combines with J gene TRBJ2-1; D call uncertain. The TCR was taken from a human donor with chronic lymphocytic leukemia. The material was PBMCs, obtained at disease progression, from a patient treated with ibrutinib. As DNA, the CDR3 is TGTGCCTGGAGTGATTACAATGAGCAGTTCTTC. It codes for CAWSDYNEQFF.